The 23 T cell receptor beta chains in this list originate from one sample, sequenced in a study of shared clonotypes between healthy human individuals (dated by TCRdb to about 2020). CD8 naive samples consisted of CD45RO-negative cells that were positively selected for CCR7, yielding a CD45RA+CCR7+ population without TemRA cells. The library was built by means of the immunoSEQ multiplex PCR assay. Here the immuneACCESS table is served through TCRdb, limited to in-frame sequences with V and J called. Missing clones are a known gap in these copies; in checked studies unresolved V genes cover under half, and the rest lacks a known reason. The sample has about 2,200,000 clones on record, approximately 94% of them singletons. The ten largest clones take up 1.5% to 2% of the sample. Sequencing was done on a sample of naive CD8+ T cells from PBMCs. Read against the paper, the sample's cell subset or site label means: CD45RA+CCR7+. The receptors stem from a man between 18 and 29 years old in good health. Some clones in this sample may be carry-over from other donors' samples.

The gene calls are TRBV28 and TRBJ2-7; TRBD1 matches 7 bases. The CDR3 contains 13 residues. CDR1 is MDHEN, CDR2 SYDVKM, per germline. V was clipped by 7 bases and J by 1 base; unmatched bases: 4. The CDR3 coding sequence is TGTGCCAGCACCCGACAGGGTTCCTACGAGCAGTACTTC. It specifies CASTRQGSYEQYF.

The rearrangement joins TRBV11-3 to TRBJ1-5, with 9 bases fitting TRBD1. V shed 1 base and J 5 bases; nucleotides not matched to a gene: 3. Germline values: CDR1 SGHNT, CDR2 YENEEA. CDR3 size: 15 residues. In DNA form, the CDR3 reads TGTGCCAGCAGCTTAGGGGACAGGGAGGATCAGCCCCAGCATTTT. This gives the protein CASSLGDREDQPQHF.

A remark on this clone: The identical CDR3 is also encoded by other nucleotide sequences in the sample. The rearrangement joins TRBV9 to TRBJ1-5; D is unresolved. CDR1 SGDLS and CDR2 YYNGEE come from the germline V gene. Deletions cut 3 bases from V and 4 bases from J, with 8 bases between. The CDR3 spans 13 residues. CDR3 residues: CASSAQGNQPQHF. The CDR3 coding sequence is TGTGCCAGCAGCGCACAAGGGAATCAGCCCCAGCATTTT. Supplemented by reference TRBV9 and TRBJ1-5, the full variable domain reads DSGVTQTPKHLITATGQRVTLRCSPRSGDLSVYWYQQSLDQGLQFLIQYYNGEERAKGNILERFSAQQFPDLHSELNLSSLELGDSALYFCASSAQGNQPQHFGDGTRLSIL.

V and J are TRBV9 and TRBJ1-2; D perhaps matches TRBD1 (6 bases). The CDR3 has 15 amino acids. The ends were cut back, 4 bases at V and 8 bases at J, with 21 bases in the middle. Germline values: CDR1 SGDLS, CDR2 YYNGEE. Here the CDR3 reads CASSPRTATRIGYTF. CDR3 bases: TGTGCCAGCAGCCCACGGACAGCTACACGGATCGGCTACACCTTC.

The chain recombines TRBV7-9 with TRBJ2-7; 10 bases are shared with TRBD1. V lost 3 bases to trimming and J lost 3 bases; unmatched junction nucleotides: 5. This CDR3 has 15 amino acids. The germline gives CDR1 SEHNR, CDR2 FQNEAQ (reference sequence). This CDR3 reads CASSFTGTGDYEQYF. DNA of the CDR3: TGTGCCAGCAGCTTTACCGGGACAGGGGACTACGAGCAGTACTTC.

The rearrangement joins TRBV2 to TRBJ2-5; D may be TRBD1 (5 bases). The CDR3 length is 14 residues. In germline, CDR1 is SNHLY, CDR2 FYNNEI. Trimming removed 0 bases from V and 5 bases from J, with 10 bases in between. CDR3 bases: TGTGCCAGCAGTGAAGCGCCAGGGATCGAGACCCAGTACTTC. Its translation is CASSEAPGIETQYF. The variable domain in full, with the rest retrieved from reference TRBV2 and TRBJ2-5, is EPEVTQTPSHQVTQMGQEVILRCVPISNHLYFYWYRQILGQKVEFLVSFYNNEISEKSEIFDDQFSVERPDGSNFTLKIRSTKLEDSAMYFCASSEAPGIETQYFGPGTRLLVL.

The chain carries TRBV27 and TRBJ2-3; D gene uncertain. Deletions cut 0 bases from V and 4 bases from J, with 5 bases between. CDR3 size: 13 residues. The germline CDR1 and CDR2 sequences are MNHEY and SMNVEV (reference sequence). The CDR3 protein is CASSLSTADTQYF. In DNA, the CDR3 is TGTGCCAGCAGTTTATCGACTGCAGATACGCAGTATTTT.

The CDR3 region has the DNA TGTGCCAGCAGTTTATTGGTCAGCGGGAATAGTGGGAGAGAGCCAACCGGGGAGCTGTTTTTT. It specifies CASSLLVSGNSGREPTGELFF. This chain uses TRBV27 with TRBJ2-2, with 7 bases aligning to TRBD2. This CDR3 contains 21 residues. Germline CDR1 and CDR2: MNHEY and SMNVEV (reference sequence). With V trimmed by 1 base and J by 5 bases, 22 bases remained unmatched.

This clone was seen only once. Other DNA sequences in this specimen translate into the identical CDR3. The chain employs TRBV28 and TRBJ2-7, with 8 bases aligning to TRBD1. V lost 6 bases and J lost 6; bases outside the gene matches: 4. Germline V lookup: CDR1 MDHEN, CDR2 SYDVKM. There are 12 residues in the CDR3. The CDR3, as DNA: TGTGCCAGCAGCCGGACAGGGTTCGAGCAGTACTTC. Translated, it gives CASSRTGFEQYF.

The genes are TRBV2 and TRBJ2-3; TRBD2 matches 9 bases. This CDR3 has 17 residues. Germline trimming cut 4 bases from V and 2 bases from J; bases unmatched to any gene: 10. Germline V CDR1 and CDR2: SNHLY, FYNNEI. CDR3 amino acids: CASSVDPSGVTTDTQYF. As DNA, the CDR3 is TGTGCCAGCAGTGTTGATCCTAGCGGGGTTACCACAGATACGCAGTATTTT.

The CDR3 DNA follows: TGTGCCAGCAGCTCGGAGGGCACGGAAATCTACGAGCAGTACTTC. Translated, it gives CASSSEGTEIYEQYF. The V and J genes are TRBV6-5 and TRBJ2-7, with D perhaps TRBD2 (6 bases). The ends were cut back, 6 bases at V and 3 bases at J, with 18 bases in the middle. This CDR3 is 15 amino acids long. Germline V lookup: CDR1 MNHEY, CDR2 SVGAGI.

The chain is built from TRBV15 and TRBJ2-1; TRBD1 matches at 11 bases. Trimming at V came to 1 base and at J to 5 bases, leaving 1 base not matched to a gene. The CDR3 spans 15 residues. The germline V gene encodes CDR1 LNHNV and CDR2 YYDKDF (reference sequence). CDR3 residues: CATSRGGQGDNEQFF. CDR3 in DNA: TGTGCCACCAGCAGAGGGGGACAGGGGGACAATGAGCAGTTCTTC.

This rearrangement joins TRBV28 to TRBJ1-1, with D possibly matching TRBD1 (5 bases). Germline V gene lookup returns CDR1 MDHEN and CDR2 SYDVKM. The CDR3 contains 14 residues. V dropped 2 bases and J dropped 4 bases, with 11 bases sitting between them. The CDR3 loop is CASSLVQGRTEAFF. In DNA form, the CDR3 reads TGTGCCAGCAGTTTAGTCCAGGGACGCACTGAAGCTTTCTTT.

The J gene is TRBJ2-5, the V gene TRBV11-2, with D perhaps matching TRBD1 (6 bases). The length of the CDR3 is 16 residues. V lost 4 bases to trimming and J lost 4 bases, with 19 bases between them. Germline CDR1 and CDR2: SGHAT and FQNNGV. In DNA form, the CDR3 reads TGTGCCAGCAGCTATTATCACCGGGACAATGGAGAGACCCAGTACTTC. It translates to CASSYYHRDNGETQYF.

V and J are TRBV19 and TRBJ2-1; 11 bases agree with TRBD1. From germline, CDR1 is LNHDA and CDR2 SQIVND (reference sequence). The CDR3 consists of 14 residues. Losses at the gene ends were 2 bases for V and 10 bases for J; bases not matched to a gene: 4. The CDR3 DNA is TGTGCCAGTAGTATATGGGACAGGGGGGGGGAGCAGTTCTTC. Protein: CASSIWDRGGEQFF. Filled out from reference TRBV19 and TRBJ2-1, the complete variable domain reads DGGITQSPKYLFRKEGQNVTLSCEQNLNHDAMYWYRQDPGQGLRLIYYSQIVNDFQKGDIAEGYSVSREKKESFPLTVTSAQKNPTAFYLCASSIWDRGGEQFFGPGTRLTVL.

On this clone itself: Other DNA sequences in the sample encode the same CDR3. This chain links TRBV9 with TRBJ2-1; 12 bases align to TRBD2. Germline assignment: CDR1 SGDLS and CDR2 YYNGEE. Unmatched junction bases numbered 3, after V lost 2 bases and J lost 6 bases. This CDR3 spans 15 amino acids. CDR3 sequence: CASSVRLAGANEQFF. The CDR3 DNA sequence: TGTGCCAGCAGCGTGAGACTAGCGGGAGCCAATGAGCAGTTCTTC.

The chain links TRBV27 to TRBJ2-7, with a possible D match to TRBD2 (5 bases). The germline V and J ends were trimmed by 2 bases and 3 bases, with 11 bases remaining between them. This CDR3 contains 14 residues. Germline CDR1 and CDR2: MNHEY and SMNVEV (reference sequence). The CDR3, as DNA: TGTGCCAGCAGTTTACGGGGATTGTTCTACGAGCAGTACTTC. This gives the protein CASSLRGLFYEQYF.

The rearrangement joins TRBV4-1 to TRBJ2-2, with D unclear. In germline, CDR1 is MGHRA, CDR2 YSYEKL. Trimming took off 3 bases at V and 4 bases at J, with 6 bases between the two ends. The CDR3 contains 13 residues. CDR3 sequence reads: CASSHLTTGELFF. CDR3 nucleotides: TGCGCCAGCAGCCATTTAACCACCGGGGAGCTGTTTTTT.

The V gene is TRBV7-8, the J gene TRBJ2-3, with 9 bases aligning to TRBD1. CDR1 is SGHVS and CDR2 is FQNEAQ in the germline V gene. The CDR3 contains 15 residues. V shed 5 bases and J 4 bases; nucleotides not matched to a gene: 7. The CDR3 DNA follows: TGTGCCAGCAGCGACCGGGACAGGGAAGCAGATACGCAGTATTTT. This gives the protein CASSDRDREADTQYF.

CDR3 residues: CASRESGFGNTIYF. For the CDR3, the DNA is TGTGCCAGTAGAGAATCAGGATTCGGAAACACCATATATTTT. The chain carries TRBV19 and TRBJ1-3; D is ambiguous. CDR1 LNHDA and CDR2 SQIVND come from the germline V gene (reference sequence). The V gene lost 6 bases and the J gene lost 4 bases, with 13 bases spanning the gap. This CDR3 region has 14 residues.

This chain joins TRBV7-8 and TRBJ2-7; D not certain. Germline CDR1 SGHVS, CDR2 FQNEAQ. Trimming pared 1 base from V and 0 bases from J, leaving 10 bases between. The CDR3 is 15 residues long. CDR3 protein: CASSLVVTNSYEQYF. In DNA, the CDR3 is TGTGCCAGCAGCTTAGTCGTCACTAACTCCTACGAGCAGTACTTC.

The chain joins TRBV7-9 to TRBJ2-7; perhaps TRBD1 as D (5 bases). Trimming cost V 4 bases and J 0 bases, with 19 bases left between them. Germline CDR1 is SEHNR and CDR2 is FQNEAQ (reference sequence). This CDR3 comprises 17 residues. For the CDR3, the DNA is TGTGCCAGCAGCTCCGCCCCCCAGACAGCCTTCTCCTACGAGCAGTACTTC. Its translation: CASSSAPQTAFSYEQYF.

The J gene is TRBJ1-1, the V gene TRBV28; D unresolved. Trimming stripped 3 bases from V and 5 bases from J, with 10 bases between. This CDR3 spans 13 amino acids. CDR1 is MDHEN and CDR2 is SYDVKM in the germline V gene. The CDR3 DNA sequence: TGTGCCAGCAGTTTTAGCAAGGCGACTGAAGCTTTCTTT. Its protein is CASSFSKATEAFF.